Listed here are 20 T cell receptor beta chains from one sample, sequenced in a study of siplizumab effects on memory and regulatory T cells. The method was immunoSEQ multiplex PCR; TCRdb's version includes in-frame clones alone and lacks a portion of them. The sample consists of tens of thousands of clones, approximately 93% of them appearing once. The source material was CD8+ T cells sorted from blood. These receptors were taken from a human donor in good health.

The rearrangement uses TRBV7-9 and TRBJ1-1; TRBD1 agrees at 7 bases. V lost 6 bases to trimming and J lost 1 base; unmatched junction nucleotides: 5. The CDR3 extends over 14 amino acids. Germline CDR1 and CDR2: SEHNR and FQNEAQ (reference sequence). The CDR3: CASSLDRENTEAFF. The CDR3 DNA is TGTGCCAGCAGTCTCGACAGGGAGAACACTGAAGCTTTCTTT.

The V call is TRBV4-2, the J call TRBJ2-7; possible D gene TRBD2, 6 bases. Trimming took 0 bases from V and 0 from J, leaving 12 bases between them. The CDR3 covers 16 residues. The germline CDR1 and CDR2 sequences are LGHNA and YNFKEQ. CDR3 protein: CASSQDLRGSSYEQYF. CDR3 bases: TGTGCCAGCAGCCAAGATCTACGGGGGAGCTCCTACGAGCAGTACTTC.

This chain connects TRBV4-1 to TRBJ2-7; 9 nucleotides line up with TRBD1. This CDR3 has 13 amino acids. Germline loops: CDR1 MGHRA, CDR2 YSYEKL. Trimming removed 8 bases from V and 2 bases from J; junction bases left unmatched: 4. The CDR3 spells CASGGQGAYEQYF. CDR3 DNA: TGCGCCAGCGGGGGACAGGGAGCCTACGAGCAGTACTTC.

The chain couples TRBV4-1 to TRBJ1-2; 7 nucleotides align to TRBD1. In germline, CDR1 is MGHRA, CDR2 YSYEKL. The CDR3 loop spans 16 amino acids. V gave up 0 bases and J gave up 3 bases; unmatched junction bases: 7. The CDR3 DNA sequence: TGCGCCAGCAGCCAAGATTCAGGGGGGGAGTACTATGGCTACACCTTC. Its translation is CASSQDSGGEYYGYTF.

The rearrangement uses TRBV7-9 and TRBJ2-3; D remains unclear. Per the germline V gene, CDR1 is SEHNR and CDR2 is FQNEAQ (reference sequence). V was trimmed by 2 bases and J by 3 bases, leaving 6 bases between them. This CDR3 comprises 13 residues. CDR3 amino acids: CASSLPTTDTQYF. The CDR3 DNA reads as TGTGCCAGCAGCTTACCGACAACAGATACGCAGTATTTT.

This chain uses TRBV4-1 with TRBJ2-1; D perhaps matches TRBD1 (5 bases). Trimming stripped 0 bases from V and 9 bases from J, with 15 bases between. Germline loops: CDR1 MGHRA, CDR2 YSYEKL. The CDR3 covers 15 residues. CDR3 nucleotides: TGCGCCAGCAGCCAAGACGGCAGGGTATATGGTGAGCAGTTCTTC. Translated, it gives CASSQDGRVYGEQFF.

In DNA, the CDR3 is TGTGCCAGCAGCAAACTTGAGGCACCAACTAATGAAAAACTGTTTTTT. It is translated as CASSKLEAPTNEKLFF. V gene TRBV7-8 combines with J gene TRBJ1-4; D is undetermined. V shed 5 bases and J shed 0 bases, with 13 bases lying between them. In germline, CDR1 is SGHVS, CDR2 FQNEAQ. CDR3 length: 16 amino acids.

The rearrangement uses TRBV27 and TRBJ1-2; tentative D call: TRBD1 (6 bases). This CDR3 is built from 14 residues. Trimming stripped 4 bases from V and 8 bases from J, with 17 bases between. Germline CDR1 and CDR2: MNHEY and SMNVEV (reference sequence). DNA for the CDR3: TGTGCCAGCAGTTATACTTGGACAGCCGCCGGCTACACCTTC. Amino acids: CASSYTWTAAGYTF.

The chain uses TRBV4-2 and TRBJ2-3; 7 bases line up with TRBD1. This CDR3 is 16 amino acids long. The V segment lost 0 bases and the J segment 4 bases; nucleotides outside the gene matches: 7. From germline, CDR1 is LGHNA and CDR2 YNFKEQ. CDR3 region: CASSQETGFKADTQYF. The CDR3 DNA reads as TGTGCCAGCAGCCAAGAGACAGGGTTTAAAGCAGATACGCAGTATTTT.

The chain is built from TRBV19 and TRBJ2-7; possible D gene TRBD1, 5 bases. V lost 3 bases, J lost 3 bases, and 15 bases lay in between. Germline lookup yields CDR1 LNHDA and CDR2 SQIVND (reference sequence). This CDR3 spans 15 amino acids. CDR3 coding DNA: TGTGCCAGTAGTATCTCTGCAAGGGGAATCTACGAGCAGTACTTC. This encodes CASSISARGIYEQYF.

This chain links TRBV6-1 with TRBJ2-1; 7 nucleotides align to TRBD1. Per germline, CDR1 MNHNS and CDR2 SASEGT. This CDR3 is built from 15 residues. The V segment lost 6 bases and the J segment 2 bases; nucleotides outside the gene matches: 7. DNA for the CDR3: TGTGCCAGCAGCCTCGACAGGGACCCCTACAATGAGCAGTTCTTC. It encodes CASSLDRDPYNEQFF.

CDR3 nucleotide sequence: TGTGCCAGCAGCTTAGTTCCAGAGAACTACGAGCAGTACTTC. Its protein is CASSLVPENYEQYF. The rearrangement uses TRBV7-2 and TRBJ2-7; unclear D gene. The length of the CDR3 is 14 residues. Trimming took 1 base from V and 3 from J, leaving 10 bases between them. Germline-derived CDR1 and CDR2 are SGHTA and FQGNSA.

This sequence joins TRBV27 and TRBJ1-1; 7 nucleotides match TRBD1. In germline, CDR1 is MNHEY, CDR2 SMNVEV (reference sequence). CDR3 size: 14 residues. V was clipped by 8 bases and J by 2 bases; unmatched bases: 8. CDR3: CASGLGDRNTEAFF. CDR3 nucleotides: TGTGCCAGCGGCCTCGGGGACAGAAACACTGAAGCTTTCTTT.

This chain links TRBV4-1 with TRBJ1-1; D might be TRBD1 (5 bases). Trimming took off 4 bases at V and 6 bases at J, with 21 bases between the two ends. The V gene's germline CDR1 is MGHRA and CDR2 YSYEKL. There are 16 residues in the CDR3. This chain's CDR3 is CASSPLFGGMGSEAFF. Written as DNA, the CDR3 is TGCGCCAGCAGCCCACTATTTGGGGGTATGGGGTCTGAAGCTTTCTTT.

Here the CDR3 reads CASSLVKGDEKLFF. The CDR3, as DNA: TGTGCCAGCAGCTTGGTCAAGGGTGACGAAAAACTGTTTTTT. This chain connects TRBV5-4 to TRBJ1-4; D unclear. This CDR3 has 14 amino acids. V lost 0 bases and J lost 8, with 11 bases in between. Germline assignment: CDR1 SGHNT and CDR2 YYREEE (reference sequence).

This CDR3 reads CATSIEDYNEQFF. In DNA form, the CDR3 reads TGTGCCACCAGCATAGAGGATTACAATGAGCAGTTCTTC. This chain uses TRBV15 with TRBJ2-1; D gene unclear. This CDR3 comprises 13 residues. Germline-derived CDR1 and CDR2 are LNHNV and YYDKDF (reference sequence). Trimming took 4 bases from V and 4 from J, leaving 8 bases between them.

V and J are TRBV6-1 and TRBJ1-5; no clear D. CDR3 length: 15 residues. Trimming removed 3 bases at V and 0 bases at J, with 9 bases between. Germline-derived CDR1 and CDR2 are MNHNS and SASEGT. The CDR3 here is CASSDFQHSNQPQHF. The CDR3 nucleotides are TGTGCCAGCAGTGATTTCCAGCATAGCAATCAGCCCCAGCATTTT.

The chain is built from TRBV7-9 and TRBJ1-2, with TRBD1 identical over 7 bases. The germline V gene has CDR1 SEHNR and CDR2 FQNEAQ (reference sequence). The CDR3 consists of 16 residues. J gave up 6 bases and V 4 bases, and 14 bases lay outside the gene matches. In DNA, the CDR3 is TGTGCCAGCAGCTCCCTCGGGTCAGGGGGGGCAAATGGCTACACCTTC. This translates into CASSSLGSGGANGYTF. Filled out from reference TRBV7-9 and TRBJ1-2, the complete variable domain reads DTGVSQNPRHKITKRGQNVTFRCDPISEHNRLYWYRQTLGQGPEFLTYFQNEAQLEKSRLLSDRFSAERPKGSFSTLEIQRTEQGDSAMYLCASSSLGSGGANGYTFGSGTRLTVV.

The chain links TRBV29-1 to TRBJ2-7; 8 bases agree with TRBD1. CDR1 is SQVTM and CDR2 is ANQGSEA in the germline V gene. CDR3 size: 12 residues. The J segment lost 5 bases and the V segment lost 7 bases, leaving 7 bases of the junction unmatched. CDR3 protein: CSGSTGAHEQYF. CDR3 coding DNA: TGCAGCGGTTCGACAGGGGCCCACGAGCAGTACTTC.

The chain's CDR3 is CASSPLDSGGAYEQFF. Written as DNA, the CDR3 is TGTGCCAGCAGCCCCCTCGATAGCGGGGGGGCCTATGAGCAGTTCTTC. The chain joins TRBV4-2 to TRBJ2-1; 11 bases line up with TRBD2. This CDR3 region has 16 residues. The V segment lost 4 bases and the J segment 8 bases; nucleotides outside the gene matches: 10. Germline CDR1 is LGHNA and CDR2 is YNFKEQ.